This TCR beta chain derives from a study of technical replicates of blood from a few donors. Sequencing used immunoSEQ multiplex PCR; TCRdb keeps in-frame clones, though not all of them. The sample gives 65,000 to 85,000 clones, about 89% of which show up once; 0.27% is in the top ten. CDR1 and CDR2 from the germline V gene are SSHAT and FNYEAQ (reference sequence). This CDR3 contains 14 residues. As to this clone: Germline is not matched at one junction end, which may reflect a read error.

The sequence was collected from a human donor in good health. The chain employs TRBV7-7 and TRBJ2-5; no definite D call. Sequenced material: T cells isolated from PBMCs. The CDR3 DNA sequence: TGTGCTAGCAGCTTAGGGTTTGCGTTACAGACCCAGTACTTC. Protein product: CASSLGFALQTQYF.